The 22 T cell receptor beta chains below all came from one sample that was sequenced in a study of cytomegalovirus exposure and HLA in healthy donors. Sequenced by immunoSEQ multiplex PCR; TCRdb stores in-frame clones only, minus some. The sample includes fewer than 400,000 clones, roughly 86% of them seen just once. The sequenced material came from PBMCs. The receptors here all came from a man younger than 40 in good health and CMV-seronegative.

This sequence joins TRBV9 and TRBJ2-7; tentative D call: TRBD1 (5 bases). Looked up from germline, CDR1 is SGDLS and CDR2 is YYNGEE. This CDR3 has 15 residues. Deletions cut 3 bases from V and 5 bases from J, with 18 bases between. CDR3 region: CASSAAGQGVDEQYF. CDR3 nucleotide sequence: TGTGCCAGCAGCGCAGCCGGGCAGGGCGTTGACGAGCAGTACTTC.

The rearrangement links TRBV6-4 to TRBJ2-2; D is possibly TRBD2 (5 bases). CDR3 length: 18 residues. Germline-derived CDR1 and CDR2 are MRHNA and SNTAGT. V was shortened by 8 bases and J by 2 bases, with 24 bases between the two germline ends. The CDR3 nucleotides are TGTGCCAGCGCCCCAAAAGATTTCGGGGTCCCCAACACCGGGGAGCTGTTTTTT. Translation gives CASAPKDFGVPNTGELFF.

The V and J genes are TRBV11-2 and TRBJ2-1, with no clear D. The CDR3 is 14 amino acids. Germline V gene sequence: CDR1 SGHAT, CDR2 FQNNGV. V was pared by 2 bases and J by 4 bases, with 9 bases between. CDR3 loop: CASSLLPGYNEQFF. The CDR3 nucleotides are TGTGCCAGCAGCTTATTACCAGGTTACAATGAGCAGTTCTTC.

The J gene is TRBJ2-1, the V gene TRBV27; 7 nucleotides agree with TRBD1. Germline assignment: CDR1 MNHEY and CDR2 SMNVEV (reference sequence). Trimming took 6 bases from V and 5 from J; bases not matched to a gene: 4. The CDR3 length is 13 residues. The CDR3 reads CASRGTANNEQFF. The DNA for the CDR3 is TGTGCCAGCAGGGGGACAGCAAACAATGAGCAGTTCTTC.

V and J are TRBV11-2 and TRBJ2-7; a possible D gene is TRBD1 (6 bases). CDR1 and CDR2 (germline): SGHAT, FQNNGV. V gave up 4 bases and J gave up 4 bases, with 17 bases separating them. The CDR3 is made up of 15 amino acids. CDR3 coding DNA: TGTGCCAGCAGCTCCCGGGACACTATGCCTTACGAGCAGTACTTC. This encodes CASSSRDTMPYEQYF. The variable domain in full, completed from reference TRBV11-2 and TRBJ2-7, reads EAGVAQSPRYKIIEKRQSVAFWCNPISGHATLYWYQQILGQGPKLLIQFQNNGVVDDSQLPKDRFSAERLKGVDSTLKIQPAKLEDSAVYLCASSSRDTMPYEQYFGPGTRLTVT.

This chain joins TRBV25-1 and TRBJ1-4; 10 bases line up with TRBD1. This CDR3 spans 16 amino acids. The J segment lost 7 bases and the V segment lost 3 bases, leaving 8 bases of the junction unmatched. Germline assignment: CDR1 MGHDK and CDR2 SYGVNS. For the CDR3, the DNA is TGTGCCAGCAGTGATACGCTTGGGACAGGGGCTGAAAAACTGTTTTTT. Amino acids: CASSDTLGTGAEKLFF.

The sample holds one count of this clone. The chain recombines TRBV13 with TRBJ2-3; a weak D match, TRBD2 (7 bases). The V end lost 1 base, the J end lost 4 bases, and 15 bases lay between the germline ends. Germline V gene lookup returns CDR1 PRHDT and CDR2 FYEKMQ (reference sequence). The CDR3 runs to 16 residues. The CDR3 spells CASSLEGGDPPDTQYF. Here the CDR3 DNA reads TGTGCCAGCAGCTTAGAAGGGGGGGACCCCCCAGATACGCAGTATTTT. Full variable domain (missing parts from reference TRBV13 and TRBJ2-3): AAGVIQSPRHLIKEKRETATLKCYPIPRHDTVYWYQQGPGQDPQFLISFYEKMQSDKGSIPDRFSAQQFSDYHSELNMSSLELGDSALYFCASSLEGGDPPDTQYFGPGTRLTVL.

The V and J genes are TRBV4-3 and TRBJ2-3; possible D gene TRBD2, 6 bases. The CDR3 is made up of 17 amino acids. The V gene's germline CDR1 is LGHNA and CDR2 YSLEER. V lost 3 bases, J lost 5 bases, and 21 bases lay in between. CDR3 region: CASSQDEPGLVQDTQYF. DNA for the CDR3: TGCGCCAGCAGCCAGGACGAACCGGGACTGGTGCAAGATACGCAGTATTTT.

In its sample, this clone was seen once. The genes are TRBV5-4 and TRBJ1-6; 10 bases fit TRBD1. CDR1 SGHNT and CDR2 YYREEE come from the germline V gene (reference sequence). The CDR3 is 17 residues long. Losses at the gene ends were 4 bases for V and 9 bases for J; bases not matched to a gene: 13. CDR3 bases: TGTGCCAGCAGCCCCCGGGACAGGGGTTTGCATGGTTCACCCCTCCACTTT. Encoded protein: CASSPRDRGLHGSPLHF.

V gene TRBV10-3 combines with J gene TRBJ2-7; 7 bases are shared with TRBD1. The CDR3 is made up of 17 amino acids. The germline gives CDR1 ENHRY, CDR2 SYGVKD. V was clipped by 8 bases and J by 2 bases; unmatched bases: 18. The CDR3 loop reads CAIALTGFDSSPYEQYF. Here the CDR3 DNA reads TGTGCCATCGCGCTGACAGGGTTTGATAGCAGTCCCTACGAGCAGTACTTC.

The rearrangement joins TRBV29-1 to TRBJ2-7; 7 bases fit TRBD2. With 6 bases clipped from V and 6 bases from J, the junction kept 8 bases outside the gene matches. The CDR3 loop spans 12 amino acids. CDR1 SQVTM and CDR2 ANQGSEA come from the germline V gene. CDR3 in DNA: TGCAGCGTCAGGGAGGGGTCGGGCGAGCAGTACTTC. Amino acids: CSVREGSGEQYF.

V and J are TRBV5-4 and TRBJ2-2, with 9 bases fitting TRBD1. CDR3 length equals 15 residues. V gave up 0 bases and J gave up 7 bases; unmatched junction bases: 4. CDR1 is SGHNT and CDR2 is YYREEE in the germline V gene (reference sequence). CDR3 protein: CASSLGDRVSGELFF. CDR3 in DNA: TGTGCCAGCAGCTTGGGGGACAGGGTGAGCGGGGAGCTGTTTTTT.

CDR3 region: CASRSGGSGGADTQYF. The CDR3 region has the DNA TGCGCCAGCAGATCGGGCGGTAGCGGGGGGGCAGATACGCAGTATTTT. The chain has TRBV10-2 and TRBJ2-3, with 11 bases matching TRBD2. The CDR3 is 16 residues long. V lost 6 bases, J lost 4 bases, and 9 bases stayed unmatched. CDR1 is WSHSY and CDR2 is SAAADI in the germline V gene.

V gene TRBV5-1 combines with J gene TRBJ1-2, with 7 bases aligning to TRBD1. The CDR3 covers 15 residues. Looked up from germline, CDR1 is SGHRS and CDR2 is YFSETQ. Trimming removed 4 bases from V and 3 bases from J; junction bases left unmatched: 9. DNA for the CDR3: TGCGCCAGCAGCGAGACAGGGAGGAACGACTATGGCTACACCTTC. Protein product: CASSETGRNDYGYTF.

The gene calls are TRBV7-9 and TRBJ1-2; 7 bases agree with TRBD1. Trimming took 5 bases from V and 4 from J; bases not matched to a gene: 19. Looked up from germline, CDR1 is SEHNR and CDR2 is FQNEAQ (reference sequence). This CDR3 is built from 18 residues. The CDR3 coding sequence is TGTGCCAGCAGCGCTTATCAAATTGACCGGACAGGCGCCTATGGCTACACCTTC. It codes for CASSAYQIDRTGAYGYTF. Full variable domain (outside the CDR3, taken from reference TRBV7-9 and TRBJ1-2): DTGVSQNPRHKITKRGQNVTFRCDPISEHNRLYWYRQTLGQGPEFLTYFQNEAQLEKSRLLSDRFSAERPKGSFSTLEIQRTEQGDSAMYLCASSAYQIDRTGAYGYTFGSGTRLTVV.

The genes are TRBV18 and TRBJ2-7; 10 nucleotides line up with TRBD1. The trim removed 6 bases at V and 2 bases at J, leaving 4 bases unmatched. Germline lookup yields CDR1 KGHSH and CDR2 LQKENI. The length of the CDR3 is 14 residues. The CDR3 here is CASSSTGGAYEQYF. The CDR3 nucleotides are TGTGCCAGCTCCTCGACAGGGGGCGCCTACGAGCAGTACTTC.

This clone was observed once. The chain couples TRBV4-1 to TRBJ1-1, with D uncertain. The CDR3 has 17 residues. Between the trimmed V and J ends, which lost 0 bases and 0 bases, there was a span of 14 bases. Germline values: CDR1 MGHRA, CDR2 YSYEKL. The CDR3 sequence: CASSQDPVSFLNTEAFF. CDR3 DNA: TGCGCCAGCAGCCAAGACCCGGTTTCCTTCTTGAACACTGAAGCTTTCTTT.

This clone was seen once. The chain has TRBV6-5 and TRBJ1-4; possibly TRBD1 for D (6 bases). This CDR3 has 14 residues. V was shortened by 7 bases and J by 4 bases, with 13 bases between the two germline ends. Germline V gives CDR1 MNHEY, CDR2 SVGAGI. The CDR3 DNA is TGTGCCAGCATGCAGACAGGAAATAATGAAAAACTGTTTTTT. Translation: CASMQTGNNEKLFF.

This chain joins TRBV9 and TRBJ2-7; TRBD1 aligns across 7 bases. Germline assignment: CDR1 SGDLS and CDR2 YYNGEE. V trimming: 4 bases; J trimming: 2 bases; junction bases outside the gene matches: 3. The CDR3 length is 13 residues. The CDR3 bases are TGTGCCAGCAGCCCTACAGGGGCCTACGAGCAGTACTTC. Its protein is CASSPTGAYEQYF.

This clone was detected once. The V call is TRBV6-5, the J call TRBJ1-2, with TRBD1 matching 7 bases. The V gene end was trimmed by 0 bases and the J gene end by 7 bases; junction bases not matched to a gene: 11. This CDR3 comprises 16 residues. Germline V gene sequence: CDR1 MNHEY, CDR2 SVGAGI. In DNA form, the CDR3 reads TGTGCCAGCAGTTACTCCCCCGGTGACAGGGTCTCTGGCTACACCTTC. It codes for CASSYSPGDRVSGYTF.

The rearrangement links TRBV10-3 to TRBJ1-6; no definite D call. The germline gives CDR1 ENHRY, CDR2 SYGVKD. V shed 3 bases and J shed 7 bases, with 7 bases lying between them. This CDR3 comprises 13 residues. The CDR3 loop reads CAISDSVNSPLHF. The CDR3 DNA reads as TGTGCCATCAGTGATTCAGTGAATTCACCCCTCCACTTT.

This chain joins TRBV5-1 and TRBJ2-3; the match to TRBD1 covers 7 bases. The CDR3 consists of 16 residues. Per the germline V gene, CDR1 is SGHRS and CDR2 is YFSETQ. The trim removed 4 bases at V and 2 bases at J, leaving 10 bases unmatched. The CDR3, as DNA: TGCGCCAGCAGCGCCGGGACAGACGGGCACACAGATACGCAGTATTTT. Translated, it gives CASSAGTDGHTDTQYF.